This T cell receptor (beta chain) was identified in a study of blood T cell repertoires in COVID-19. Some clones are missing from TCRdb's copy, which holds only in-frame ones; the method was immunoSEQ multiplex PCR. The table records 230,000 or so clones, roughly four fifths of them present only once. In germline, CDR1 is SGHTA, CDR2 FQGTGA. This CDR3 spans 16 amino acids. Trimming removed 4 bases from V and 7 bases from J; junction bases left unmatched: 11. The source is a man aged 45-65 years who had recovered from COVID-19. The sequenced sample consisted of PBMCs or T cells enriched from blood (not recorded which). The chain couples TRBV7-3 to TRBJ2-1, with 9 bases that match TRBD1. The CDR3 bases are TGTGCCAGCAGCTCGACGGGACAGGGAGTTCGAAATGAGCAGTTCTTC. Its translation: CASSSTGQGVRNEQFF.